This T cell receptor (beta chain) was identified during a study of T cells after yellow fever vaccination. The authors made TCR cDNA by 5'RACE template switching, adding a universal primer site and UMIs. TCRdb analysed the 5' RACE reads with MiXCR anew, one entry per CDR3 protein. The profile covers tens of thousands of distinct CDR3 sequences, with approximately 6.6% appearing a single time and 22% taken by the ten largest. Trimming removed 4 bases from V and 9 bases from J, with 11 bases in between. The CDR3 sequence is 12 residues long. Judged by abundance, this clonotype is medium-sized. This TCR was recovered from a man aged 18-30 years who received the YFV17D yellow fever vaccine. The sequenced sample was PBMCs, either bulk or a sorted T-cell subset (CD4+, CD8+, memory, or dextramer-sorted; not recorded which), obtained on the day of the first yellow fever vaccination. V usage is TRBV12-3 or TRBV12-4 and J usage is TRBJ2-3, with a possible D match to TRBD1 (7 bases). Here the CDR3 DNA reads TGTGCCAGCAGTTCCCAGGGGGGAACGCAGTATTTT. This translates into CASSSQGGTQYF.